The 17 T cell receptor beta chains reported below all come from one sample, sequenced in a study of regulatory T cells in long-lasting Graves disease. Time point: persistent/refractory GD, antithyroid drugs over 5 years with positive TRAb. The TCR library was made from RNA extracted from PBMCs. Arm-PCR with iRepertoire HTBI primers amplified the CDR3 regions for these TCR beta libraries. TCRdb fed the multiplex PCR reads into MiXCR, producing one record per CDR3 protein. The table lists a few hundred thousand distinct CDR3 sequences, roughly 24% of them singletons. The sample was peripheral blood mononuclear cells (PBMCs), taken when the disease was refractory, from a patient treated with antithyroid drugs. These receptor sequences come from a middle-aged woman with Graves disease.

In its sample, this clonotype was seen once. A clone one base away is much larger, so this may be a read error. The CDR3 loop reads CASGPSGLAGLYQETQYF. CDR3 DNA: TGTGCTAGCGGCCCCTCGGGACTAGCGGGACTGTACCAAGAGACCCAGTACTTC. This chain connects TRBV7-7 to TRBJ2-5, with TRBD2 matching 13 bases. Germline assignment: CDR1 SSHAT and CDR2 FNYEAQ (reference sequence). The length of the CDR3 is 18 residues.

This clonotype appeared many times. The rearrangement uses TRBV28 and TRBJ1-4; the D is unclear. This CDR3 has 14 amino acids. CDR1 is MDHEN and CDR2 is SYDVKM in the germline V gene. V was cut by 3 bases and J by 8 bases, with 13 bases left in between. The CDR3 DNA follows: TGTGCCAGCAGTTTTCTAGGGCCCGCGGAAAAACTGTTTTTT. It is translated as CASSFLGPAEKLFF.

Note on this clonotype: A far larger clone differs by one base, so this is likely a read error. CDR3 sequence (DNA): TGTGCCAGCGGATCTACAAACGCGGACAGGGGGGGGCTGTTTTTT. It specifies CASGSTNADRGGLFF. J is TRBJ2-2 and V is TRBV6-2 or TRBV6-3; TRBD1 aligns across 10 bases. Germline lookup yields CDR1 MNHEY and CDR2 SVGEGT. This CDR3 is built from 15 residues.

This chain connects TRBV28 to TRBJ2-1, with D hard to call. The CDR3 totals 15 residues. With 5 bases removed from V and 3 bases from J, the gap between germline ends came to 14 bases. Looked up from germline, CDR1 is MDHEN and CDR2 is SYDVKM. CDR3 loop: CASSLLDGDYNEQFF. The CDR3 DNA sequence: TGTGCCAGCAGTCTTTTGGATGGGGACTACAATGAGCAGTTCTTC.

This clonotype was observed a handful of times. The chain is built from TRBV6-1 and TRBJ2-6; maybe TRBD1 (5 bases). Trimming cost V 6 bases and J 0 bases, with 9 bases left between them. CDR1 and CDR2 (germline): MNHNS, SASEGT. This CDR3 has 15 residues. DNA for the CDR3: TGTGCCAGCAGGGCAGGGAACTCTGGGGCCAACGTCCTGACTTTC. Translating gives CASRAGNSGANVLTF.

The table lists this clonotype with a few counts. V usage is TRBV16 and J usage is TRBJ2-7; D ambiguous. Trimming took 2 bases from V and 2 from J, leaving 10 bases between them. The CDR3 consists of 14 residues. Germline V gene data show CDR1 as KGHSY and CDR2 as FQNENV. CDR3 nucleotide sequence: TGTGCCAGCAGCCAACGACGGAATCCCTACGAGCAGTACTTC. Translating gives CASSQRRNPYEQYF.

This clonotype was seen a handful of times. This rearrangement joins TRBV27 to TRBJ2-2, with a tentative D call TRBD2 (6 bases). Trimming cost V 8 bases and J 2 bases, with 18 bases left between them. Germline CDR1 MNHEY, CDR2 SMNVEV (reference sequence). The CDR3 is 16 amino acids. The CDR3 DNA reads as TGTGCCAGCTCGATCGTGGGGGGATATAACACCGGGGAGCTGTTTTTT. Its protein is CASSIVGGYNTGELFF.

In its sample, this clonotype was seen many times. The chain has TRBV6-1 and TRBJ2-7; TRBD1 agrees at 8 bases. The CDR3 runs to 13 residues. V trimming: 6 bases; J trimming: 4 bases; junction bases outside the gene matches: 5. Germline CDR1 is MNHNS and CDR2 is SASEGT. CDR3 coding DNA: TGTGCCAGCAGAAGGACAGGGACTTACGAGCAGTACTTC. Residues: CASRRTGTYEQYF.

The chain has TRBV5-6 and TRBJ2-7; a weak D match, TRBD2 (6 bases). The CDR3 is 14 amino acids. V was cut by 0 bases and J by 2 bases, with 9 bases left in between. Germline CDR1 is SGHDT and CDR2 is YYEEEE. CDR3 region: CASSLGDSPYEQYF. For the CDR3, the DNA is TGTGCCAGCAGCTTGGGGGACTCCCCCTACGAGCAGTACTTC.

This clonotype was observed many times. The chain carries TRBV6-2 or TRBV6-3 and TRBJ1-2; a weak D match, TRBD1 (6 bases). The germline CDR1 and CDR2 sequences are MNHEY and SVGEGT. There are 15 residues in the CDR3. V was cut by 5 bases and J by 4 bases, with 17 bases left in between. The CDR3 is CASSEGGILGYGYTF. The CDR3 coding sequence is TGTGCCAGCAGTGAAGGGGGGATTTTAGGCTATGGCTACACCTTC.

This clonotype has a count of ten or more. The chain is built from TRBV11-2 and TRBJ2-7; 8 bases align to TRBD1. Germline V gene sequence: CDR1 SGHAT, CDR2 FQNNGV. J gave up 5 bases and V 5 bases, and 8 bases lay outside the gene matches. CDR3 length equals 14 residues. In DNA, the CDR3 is TGTGCCAGCAGCCTTGACAGGGGAGTCGACGAGCAGTACTTC. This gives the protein CASSLDRGVDEQYF.

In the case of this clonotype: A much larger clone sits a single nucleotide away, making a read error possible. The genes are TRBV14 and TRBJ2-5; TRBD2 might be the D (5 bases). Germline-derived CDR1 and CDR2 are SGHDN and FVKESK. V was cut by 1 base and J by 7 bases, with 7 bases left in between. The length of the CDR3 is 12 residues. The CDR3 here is CASSQVRGTQYF. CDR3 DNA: TGTGCCAGCAGCCAAGTCCGGGGGACCCAGTACTTC. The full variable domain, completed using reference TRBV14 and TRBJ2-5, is EAGVTQFPSHSVIEKGQTVTLRCDPISGHDNLYWYRRVMGKEIKFLLHFVKESKQDESGMPNNRFLAERTGGTYSTLKVQPAELEDSGVYFCASSQVRGTQYFGPGTRLLVL.

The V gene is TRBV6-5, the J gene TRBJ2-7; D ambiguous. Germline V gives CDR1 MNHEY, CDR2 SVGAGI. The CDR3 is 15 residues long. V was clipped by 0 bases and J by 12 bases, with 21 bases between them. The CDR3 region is CASSYSIQGLTPRYF. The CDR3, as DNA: TGTGCCAGCAGTTACTCGATACAAGGGTTAACCCCCCGGTACTTC.

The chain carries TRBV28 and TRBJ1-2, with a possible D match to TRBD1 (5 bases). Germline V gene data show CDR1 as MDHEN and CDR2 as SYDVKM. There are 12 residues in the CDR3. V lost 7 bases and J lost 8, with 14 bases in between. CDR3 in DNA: TGTGCCAGCACAAATTTCAGGGACGGCTACACCTTC. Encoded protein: CASTNFRDGYTF.

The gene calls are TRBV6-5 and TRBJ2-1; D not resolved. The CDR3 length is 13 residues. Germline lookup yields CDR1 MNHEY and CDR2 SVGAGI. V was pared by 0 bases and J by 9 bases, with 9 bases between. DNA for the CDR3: TGTGCCAGCAGTTACTCTAGGGAAACTGAGCAGTTCTTC. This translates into CASSYSRETEQFF.

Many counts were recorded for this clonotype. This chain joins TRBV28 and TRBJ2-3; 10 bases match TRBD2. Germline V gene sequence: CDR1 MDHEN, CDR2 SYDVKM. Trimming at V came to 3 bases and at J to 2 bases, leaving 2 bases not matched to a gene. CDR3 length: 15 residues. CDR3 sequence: CASSFGTSDTDTQYF. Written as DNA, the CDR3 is TGTGCCAGCAGTTTCGGGACTAGCGACACAGATACGCAGTATTTT. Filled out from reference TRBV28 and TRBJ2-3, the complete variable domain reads DVKVTQSSRYLVKRTGEKVFLECVQDMDHENMFWYRQDPGLGLRLIYFSYDVKMKEKGDIPEGYSVSREKKERFSLILESASTNQTSMYLCASSFGTSDTDTQYFGPGTRLTVL.

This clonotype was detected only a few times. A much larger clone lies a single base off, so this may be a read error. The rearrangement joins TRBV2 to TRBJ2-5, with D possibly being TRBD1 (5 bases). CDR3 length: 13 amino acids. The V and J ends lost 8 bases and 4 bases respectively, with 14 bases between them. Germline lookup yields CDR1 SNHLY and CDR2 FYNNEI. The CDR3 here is CASLQGHRETQYF. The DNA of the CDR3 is TGTGCCAGCCTTCAGGGCCACCGAGAGACCCAGTACTTC.